The rows below give T cell receptor beta chains drawn from one sample of a study of radiotherapy plus CTLA-4 blockade in lung cancer. Profiling relied on immunoSEQ multiplex PCR, and the TCRdb table lists in-frame clones only, not all of them. The data contain 120,000 or so clones, about four fifths of them seen just once; the ten biggest clones take up approximately 5.2%. Sequences were derived from peripheral blood, sampled from a patient treated with radiotherapy plus ipilimumab. The receptors come from a human donor with non-small cell lung cancer who had a partial response to radiotherapy plus ipilimumab. CDR3s include the opening cysteine and the closing phenylalanine or tryptophan. D genes are given only for firm matches. Size tells how often a clone was seen (once, few, many) or the class of an expanded clone, and some rows leave it out.

CDR3 DNA: TGTGCCAGCAGTGGGGACTATGGGACTTACAATGAGCAGTTCTTC; CDR3 protein: CASSGDYGTYNEQFF; J gene: TRBJ2-1; V gene: TRBV6-1; clone size: -; D gene: TRBD2
CDR3 DNA: TGTGCCAGCAGCCCGGAGGGGATCGGTACGCAGTATTTT; CDR3 protein: CASSPEGIGTQYF; J gene: TRBJ2-3; V gene: TRBV7-9; clone size: -; D gene: -
CDR3 DNA: TGCGCCAGCTCACCGGGACAGGGGTTTTCCTACGAGCAGTACTTC; CDR3 protein: CASSPGQGFSYEQYF; J gene: TRBJ2-7; V gene: TRBV5-1; clone size: -; D gene: TRBD1
CDR3 DNA: TGCAGCGTGTCCGGAAGGGAGTCAAGCTCCTACAATGAGCAGTTCTTC; CDR3 protein: CSVSGRESSSYNEQFF; J gene: TRBJ2-1; V gene: TRBV29-1; clone size: -; D gene: -
CDR3 DNA: TGTGCCAGCAGTTTGGAGGGTCAGTCTTTTTCACCCCTCCACTTT; CDR3 protein: CASSLEGQSFSPLHF; J gene: TRBJ1-6; V gene: TRBV27; clone size: -; D gene: -
CDR3 DNA: TGCGCCAGCAGCTTTAGGGCTGCAGGGTCCGATGAGCAGTTCTTC; CDR3 protein: CASSFRAAGSDEQFF; J gene: TRBJ2-1; V gene: TRBV5-1; clone size: -; D gene: -
CDR3 DNA: TGTGCCAGTAACCGGGACACAGATGCAACTAATGAAAAACTGTTTTTT; CDR3 protein: CASNRDTDATNEKLFF; J gene: TRBJ1-4; V gene: TRBV19; clone size: few; D gene: -
CDR3 DNA: TGTGCCAGCAGTGTTATCCGGGGAAGCAATCAGCCCCAGCATTTT; CDR3 protein: CASSVIRGSNQPQHF; J gene: TRBJ1-5; V gene: TRBV6-1; clone size: -; D gene: -
CDR3 DNA: TGTGCCAGCGGTAACCTCCTGGGGACTAGCGGGAGCAGGAATGAGCAGTTCTTC; CDR3 protein: CASGNLLGTSGSRNEQFF; J gene: TRBJ2-1; V gene: TRBV2; clone size: once; D gene: TRBD2
CDR3 DNA: TGTGCCAGCAGCTCCACGAGGGACAGATGGAATTCACCCCTCCACTTT; CDR3 protein: CASSSTRDRWNSPLHF; J gene: TRBJ1-6; V gene: TRBV27; clone size: -; D gene: TRBD1
CDR3 DNA: TGCGCCAGCAGTGAGCCCATATTGGAGTCCTACGAGCAGTACTTC; CDR3 protein: CASSEPILESYEQYF; J gene: TRBJ2-7; V gene: TRBV10-2; clone size: -; D gene: -
CDR3 DNA: TGTGCCAGTAGTCCCCCAGGGACTGATAATTCACCCCTCCACTTT; CDR3 protein: CASSPPGTDNSPLHF; J gene: TRBJ1-6; V gene: TRBV19; clone size: -; D gene: -
CDR3 DNA: TGTGCCAGCAGCCTCTTGTTGACAGGCAACTCTGGAAACACCATATATTTT; CDR3 protein: CASSLLLTGNSGNTIYF; J gene: TRBJ1-3; V gene: TRBV16; clone size: -; D gene: -
CDR3 DNA: TGTGCCAGCAGCCTAGGACAGGCTGGAAACACCATATATTTT; CDR3 protein: CASSLGQAGNTIYF; J gene: TRBJ1-3; V gene: TRBV5-4; clone size: many; D gene: TRBD1
CDR3 DNA: TGTGCCAGCAGCTTAGAAATAGATGAGCAGTTCTTC; CDR3 protein: CASSLEIDEQFF; J gene: TRBJ2-1; V gene: TRBV7-2; clone size: few; D gene: -
CDR3 DNA: TGTGCCAGCAGTGCGACAGGGCGGGTCTATGGCTACACCTTC; CDR3 protein: CASSATGRVYGYTF; J gene: TRBJ1-2; V gene: TRBV28; clone size: -; D gene: TRBD1
CDR3 DNA: TGTGCCAGCAGCTTAGGGGGGACTAGCGGGAGAAGGGGTTACGAGCAGTACTTC; CDR3 protein: CASSLGGTSGRRGYEQYF; J gene: TRBJ2-7; V gene: TRBV7-2; clone size: -; D gene: TRBD2
CDR3 DNA: TGTGCCAGCAGCAGACAGTTGGGGAACACTGAAGCTTTCTTT; CDR3 protein: CASSRQLGNTEAFF; J gene: TRBJ1-1; V gene: TRBV5-6; clone size: -; D gene: -
CDR3 DNA: TGTGCCAGCAGCTTAGAGGTTAGCGGGAGTGTGGTCTTC; CDR3 protein: CASSLEVSGSVVF; J gene: TRBJ2-1; V gene: TRBV7-6; clone size: once; D gene: TRBD2
CDR3 DNA: TGTGCCAGCAGCCAGTCGGGGGGGGAGGAGCAGTACTTC; CDR3 protein: CASSQSGGEEQYF; J gene: TRBJ2-7; V gene: TRBV7-9; clone size: few; D gene: TRBD2
CDR3 DNA: TGTGCCAGTAGTATCGGGACTAGCGGGGAAGAGACCCAGTACTTC; CDR3 protein: CASSIGTSGEETQYF; J gene: TRBJ2-5; V gene: TRBV19; clone size: -; D gene: TRBD2
CDR3 DNA: TGTGCCAGCCCCTCCAAAAGGGACAGCGTTCAAGAGACCCAGTACTTC; CDR3 protein: CASPSKRDSVQETQYF; J gene: TRBJ2-5; V gene: TRBV18; clone size: -; D gene: TRBD1
CDR3 DNA: TGTGCCTGGAGCGCAGGACTAGCGGGAGCGAACACCGGGGAGCTGTTTTTT; CDR3 protein: CAWSAGLAGANTGELFF; J gene: TRBJ2-2; V gene: TRBV30; clone size: -; D gene: TRBD2
CDR3 DNA: TGTGCCAGCAGTAGACAGGGGAACACTGAAGCTTTCTTT; CDR3 protein: CASSRQGNTEAFF; J gene: TRBJ1-1; V gene: TRBV2; clone size: -; D gene: TRBD1
CDR3 DNA: TGTGCCAGCTCACCGCGGCAGTACAATGAGCAGTTCTTC; CDR3 protein: CASSPRQYNEQFF; J gene: TRBJ2-1; V gene: TRBV18; clone size: once; D gene: -
CDR3 DNA: TGTGCCAGTAGTATAGCGGGAGGGCCTGGCGAGCAGTACTTC; CDR3 protein: CASSIAGGPGEQYF; J gene: TRBJ2-7; V gene: TRBV19; clone size: -; D gene: TRBD2
CDR3 DNA: TGTGCCAGTAGCCGGGACAGGGAGCGAGACTATGGCTACACCTTC; CDR3 protein: CASSRDRERDYGYTF; J gene: TRBJ1-2; V gene: TRBV19; clone size: -; D gene: TRBD1
CDR3 DNA: TGTGCCAGCAGTCTACCACAGGGGGCAAGCTATGGCTACACCTTC; CDR3 protein: CASSLPQGASYGYTF; J gene: TRBJ1-2; V gene: TRBV28; clone size: once; D gene: TRBD1
CDR3 DNA: TGCGCCAGCAGCCAATATCCGCTATCGGCGGGATATGGAGAGACCCAGTACTTC; CDR3 protein: CASSQYPLSAGYGETQYF; J gene: TRBJ2-5; V gene: TRBV4-3; clone size: -; D gene: -
CDR3 DNA: TGTGCCAGCAGAAAGGGACAGGCGGGTACTGAAGCTTTCTTT; CDR3 protein: CASRKGQAGTEAFF; J gene: TRBJ1-1; V gene: TRBV7-2; clone size: once; D gene: TRBD1
CDR3 DNA: TGTGCCAGCAGCAAAGAACACCTCACTGAAGCTTTCTTT; CDR3 protein: CASSKEHLTEAFF; J gene: TRBJ1-1; V gene: TRBV28; clone size: -; D gene: -
CDR3 DNA: TGTGCCTGGAGTCCGCCTAGCGGGAGATATCGGAATGAGCAGTTCTTC; CDR3 protein: CAWSPPSGRYRNEQFF; J gene: TRBJ2-1; V gene: TRBV30; clone size: -; D gene: TRBD2
CDR3 DNA: TGTGCCAGCAGTCTTTCGGGACAGGGGGATATGTTCTCCTACGAGCAGTACTTC; CDR3 protein: CASSLSGQGDMFSYEQYF; J gene: TRBJ2-7; V gene: TRBV27; clone size: -; D gene: TRBD1
CDR3 DNA: TGTGCCAGCAGCTTAGGAGCCCTTGAAAAACTGTTTTTT; CDR3 protein: CASSLGALEKLFF; J gene: TRBJ1-4; V gene: TRBV7-9; clone size: -; D gene: -
CDR3 DNA: TGTGCCAGCAGCTTAGATGGGACTAGCAGAAATGAGCAGTTCTTC; CDR3 protein: CASSLDGTSRNEQFF; J gene: TRBJ2-1; V gene: TRBV7-3; clone size: -; D gene: TRBD2
CDR3 DNA: TGTGCCAGCAGTTTCCGGGCCCTGGAGGACGAAAAACTGTTTTTT; CDR3 protein: CASSFRALEDEKLFF; J gene: TRBJ1-4; V gene: TRBV28; clone size: -; D gene: -
CDR3 DNA: TGCGCCAGCAGCTTGGTATCGACGTCGGGCAATGAGCAGTTCTTC; CDR3 protein: CASSLVSTSGNEQFF; J gene: TRBJ2-1; V gene: TRBV5-1; clone size: -; D gene: -
CDR3 DNA: TGTGCCAGCAGTTCGGGACAGGGGAGCAATCAGCCCCAGCATTTT; CDR3 protein: CASSSGQGSNQPQHF; J gene: TRBJ1-5; V gene: TRBV28; clone size: -; D gene: TRBD1
CDR3 DNA: TGTGCCAGCAGTTTAATGGCAGGGGGGTACGGCTACACCTTC; CDR3 protein: CASSLMAGGYGYTF; J gene: TRBJ1-2; V gene: TRBV27; clone size: -; D gene: TRBD1
CDR3 DNA: TGTGCCAGCAGTAGCTTAGGTGGTGGTGAGGATTTT; CDR3 protein: CASSSLGGGEDF; J gene: TRBJ1-5; V gene: TRBV5-5; clone size: -; D gene: -
CDR3 DNA: TGTGCCAGCACCGAATTGGGAGAACAAGAAGCTTTCTTT; CDR3 protein: CASTELGEQEAFF; J gene: TRBJ1-1; V gene: TRBV6-1; clone size: few; D gene: -
CDR3 DNA: TGCGCCAGCAGCTTGGCACTAGCGGAAACCGGGGAGCTGTTTTTT; CDR3 protein: CASSLALAETGELFF; J gene: TRBJ2-2; V gene: TRBV5-1; clone size: -; D gene: TRBD2
CDR3 DNA: TGTGCCAGCAGTGCCGACAGGGTTAACACCGGGGAGCTGTTTTTT; CDR3 protein: CASSADRVNTGELFF; J gene: TRBJ2-2; V gene: TRBV6-1; clone size: -; D gene: TRBD1
CDR3 DNA: TGTGCCAGCAGTGGGAGGGACAGGGGGTTCGGTAAACTGTTTTTT; CDR3 protein: CASSGRDRGFGKLFF; J gene: TRBJ1-4; V gene: TRBV6-5; clone size: -; D gene: TRBD1
CDR3 DNA: TGTGCCAGTAGTGCAGTGACCTACAGGGACTATGGCTACACCTTC; CDR3 protein: CASSAVTYRDYGYTF; J gene: TRBJ1-2; V gene: TRBV19; clone size: -; D gene: -
CDR3 DNA: TGTGCCAGCAGCTTAACTGGCGGGAACAATGAGCAGTTCTTC; CDR3 protein: CASSLTGGNNEQFF; J gene: TRBJ2-1; V gene: TRBV11-2; clone size: once; D gene: -
CDR3 DNA: TGCGCCAGCAGCTTGGAAGGGGAGGCGCAGCCCCAGCATTTT; CDR3 protein: CASSLEGEAQPQHF; J gene: TRBJ1-5; V gene: TRBV5-1; clone size: once; D gene: -
CDR3 DNA: TGTGCCAGCAGTGAACTGTCCAGGGAAGCTTTCTTT; CDR3 protein: CASSELSREAFF; J gene: TRBJ1-1; V gene: TRBV6-5; clone size: few; D gene: -
CDR3 DNA: TGTGCCAGCAGTACCAGGGTTGCTCAGCCCCAGCATTTT; CDR3 protein: CASSTRVAQPQHF; J gene: TRBJ1-5; V gene: TRBV6-5; clone size: -; D gene: -
CDR3 DNA: TGTGCCAGCAGCGGGCAGGGCTTCTATGGGGAGACCCAGTACTTC; CDR3 protein: CASSGQGFYGETQYF; J gene: TRBJ2-5; V gene: TRBV5-4; clone size: -; D gene: -
CDR3 DNA: TGTGCCAGCAGCTTGGGTACGAGGCCGAAAGGAGAGACCCAGTACTTC; CDR3 protein: CASSLGTRPKGETQYF; J gene: TRBJ2-5; V gene: TRBV5-6; clone size: -; D gene: -
CDR3 DNA: TGTGCCAGCAGCTTAAGCGGGAGGGATACCGGGGAGCTGTTTTTT; CDR3 protein: CASSLSGRDTGELFF; J gene: TRBJ2-2; V gene: TRBV7-2; clone size: -; D gene: TRBD2